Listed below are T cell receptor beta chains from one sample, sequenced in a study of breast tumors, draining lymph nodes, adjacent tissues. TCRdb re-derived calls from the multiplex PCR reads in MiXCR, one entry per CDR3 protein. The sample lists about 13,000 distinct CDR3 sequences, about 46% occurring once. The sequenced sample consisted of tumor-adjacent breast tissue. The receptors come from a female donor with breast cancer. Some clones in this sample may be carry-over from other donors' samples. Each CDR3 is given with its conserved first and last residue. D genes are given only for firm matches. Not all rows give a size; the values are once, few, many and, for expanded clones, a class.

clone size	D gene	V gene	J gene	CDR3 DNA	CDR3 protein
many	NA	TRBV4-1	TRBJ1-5	TGCGCCAGCAGCCAAGGGTCGGCTGCAGCTCAGCCCCAGCATTTT	CASSQGSAAAQPQHF
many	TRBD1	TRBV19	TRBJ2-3	TGTGCCAGTAGTATCAACCGGGACAGCCCTAGCACAGATACGCAGTATTTT	CASSINRDSPSTDTQYF
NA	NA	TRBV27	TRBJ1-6	TGTGCCAGCAGTTTGGGGTTTCGGGGATCAGGATCACCCCTCCACTTT	CASSLGFRGSGSPLHF
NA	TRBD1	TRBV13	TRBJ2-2	TGTGCCAGCAGCTTAGGCGAAGGACAGGGGGAAACCGGGGAGCTGTTTTTT	CASSLGEGQGETGELFF
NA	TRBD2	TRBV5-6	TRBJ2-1	TGTGCCAGCAGCTTCAGCGGGGGGGCAAAAAATGAGCAGTCCTTC	CASSFSGGAKNEQSF
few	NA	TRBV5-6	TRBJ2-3	TGTGCCAGCAGCTTGGAACATGATACGCAGTATTTT	CASSLEHDTQYF
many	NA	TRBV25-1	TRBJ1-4	TGTGCCAGCAGTGAGGGGACATCGGGGGAGGAAAAACTGTTTTTT	CASSEGTSGEEKLFF
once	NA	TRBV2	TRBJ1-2	TGTGCCAGCAGTTATGTCTCTTATGGCTACACCTTC	CASSYVSYGYTF
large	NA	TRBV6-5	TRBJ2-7	TGTGCCAGCAGTCACAGGGACGGATACGAGCAGTACTTC	CASSHRDGYEQYF
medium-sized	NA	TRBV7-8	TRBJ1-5	TGTGCCAGCAGCTTATGGGACATCACCAATCAGCCCCAGCATTTT	CASSLWDITNQPQHF
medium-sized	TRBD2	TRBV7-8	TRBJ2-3	TGTGCCAGCAGCTTAAAAGCGGGAGGGCCAGGAGATACGCAGTATTTT	CASSLKAGGPGDTQYF
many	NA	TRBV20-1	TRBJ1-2	TGCAGTGCTCCGGACAGTTTCCTCAACTATGGCTACACCTTC	CSAPDSFLNYGYTF
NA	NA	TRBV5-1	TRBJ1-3	TGCGCCAGCAGCTTGGACGGACGCTCTGGAAACACCATATATTTT	CASSLDGRSGNTIYF
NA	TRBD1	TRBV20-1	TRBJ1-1	TGCAGTGCCCCCGGGACAGGGGGAGTGAACACTGAAGCTTTCTTT	CSAPGTGGVNTEAFF
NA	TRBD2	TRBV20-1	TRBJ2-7	TGCAGTGCTAGAGCCGGGACTAGCGGGAGGGACGAGCAGTACTTC	CSARAGTSGRDEQYF
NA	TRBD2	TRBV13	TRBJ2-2	TGTGCCAGCAGCTCCAGACTAGCCCCTAACACCGGGGAGCTGTTTTTT	CASSSRLAPNTGELFF
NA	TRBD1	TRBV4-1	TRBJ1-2	TGCGCCAGCAGCCAAGAGAGGACAGGATTACTTAACTATGGCTACACCTTC	CASSQERTGLLNYGYTF
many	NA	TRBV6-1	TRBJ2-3	TGTGCCAGCAGTCAAGCGGGCCAGGGCTATACGAGCAATCAGCCCCAGTATTTT	CASSQAGQGYTSNQPQYF
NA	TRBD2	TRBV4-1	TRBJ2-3	TGCGCCAGCAGCCAGCGGACTAGCGGGGCATCCACAGATACGCAGTATTTT	CASSQRTSGASTDTQYF
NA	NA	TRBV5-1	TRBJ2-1	TGCGCCAGCAGCGCCGGGACCGGGGGTTGGAATGAGCAGTTCTTC	CASSAGTGGWNEQFF
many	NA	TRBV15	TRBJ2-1	TGTGCCACCAGCAGTCGAGCCCACCTAATTACCCCTCGACTAGGCGGTTACAATGAGCAGTTCTTC	CATSSRAHLITPRLGGYNEQFF
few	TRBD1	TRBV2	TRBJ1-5	TGTGCCAGCAGTTCACTCGGGACAGGCGATCAGCCCCAGCATTTT	CASSSLGTGDQPQHF
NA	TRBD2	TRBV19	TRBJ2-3	TGTGCCAGTAGTGCGGGACTAGCGGGAGAGGGAGATACGCAGTATTTT	CASSAGLAGEGDTQYF
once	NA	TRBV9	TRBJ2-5	TGTGCCAGCAGCGCCGACAGACAAGAGACCCAGTACTTC	CASSADRQETQYF
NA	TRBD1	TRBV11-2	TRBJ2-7	TGTGCCAGCAGCTCCCCCCGAGGAGACGGAGCAAACACCGGGACAGGGGGCTGGTACGAGCAGTACTTC	CASSSPRGDGANTGTGGWYEQYF
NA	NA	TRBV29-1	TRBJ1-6	TGCAGCGTTGCGAAGTTCCGGGAGAGAAATTCACCCCTCCACTTT	CSVAKFRERNSPLHF
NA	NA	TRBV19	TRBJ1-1	TGTGCCAGCTCCTCGAGCATGAATACTGAAGCTTTCTTT	CASSSSMNTEAFF
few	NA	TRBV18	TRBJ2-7	TGTGCCAGCTCTCCAGGGGACTCCTACGAGCAGTACTTC	CASSPGDSYEQYF